This TCR beta chain emerged from a study of cytomegalovirus exposure and HLA in healthy donors. Some clones are missing from TCRdb's copy, which holds only in-frame ones; the method was immunoSEQ multiplex PCR. Of fewer than 350,000 clones in the sample, more than 75% were seen once. The CDR3 is 14 amino acids. Germline V gives CDR1 SGHTA, CDR2 FQGTGA. Trimming took 4 bases from V and 8 from J; bases not matched to a gene: 7. About this clone itself: The antigen is unknown.

Study-level findings and limits: Reported performance of the classifier showed diagnosis of cytomegalovirus status with high specificity and sensitivity. In vitro, a few CMV-associated chains proved specific for CMV antigens. Associated with cytomegalovirus, according to the listing, were 150 to 200 TCR beta chains. Most observed TCR sequences were rare, whereas some public TCRs were detected in many donors.

The clonotype comes from a woman under 30 in good health and CMV-seronegative. Sequencing input: PBMCs. The chain has TRBV7-3 and TRBJ1-4; 7 bases are a match to TRBD1. Written as DNA, the CDR3 is TGTGCCAGCAGCTCGGGACAGTGGGAAGAAAAACTGTTTTTT. Its translation: CASSSGQWEEKLFF.